Below, one T cell receptor beta chain is given with its context. Its antigen remains unknown. The sample is drawn from a study of T cell responses to AZD1222 COVID-19 vaccine. General observations from the study: The span of vaccine-associated CD4 TCRs extended across spike, with dominance at 160-218 and 743-854. Most donors were white British and more were female, and clonal diversity was possibly underestimated. Every sample of the repertoires postdated the peak T cell response.

The CDR3 loop spans 17 amino acids. Germline V gene data show CDR1 as SNHLY and CDR2 as FYNNEI. Trimming stripped 6 bases from V and 0 bases from J, with 17 bases between. Libraries were prepared by immunoSEQ multiplex PCR; TCRdb keeps only in-frame clonotypes and omits some of them. The data contain around 150,000 clones, 92% of them seen just once; the ten biggest clones take up roughly 4.4%. The chain employs TRBV2 and TRBJ2-2; the D gene is possibly TRBD2 (5 bases). The material sequenced was peripheral blood, taken on day 0 of MenACWY control vaccination. This clonotype was sampled from an adult in good health. The CDR3 loop reads CASSALASTPNTGELFF. The CDR3 DNA reads TGTGCCAGCAGCGCCCTCGCTAGCACACCGAACACCGGGGAGCTGTTTTTT.